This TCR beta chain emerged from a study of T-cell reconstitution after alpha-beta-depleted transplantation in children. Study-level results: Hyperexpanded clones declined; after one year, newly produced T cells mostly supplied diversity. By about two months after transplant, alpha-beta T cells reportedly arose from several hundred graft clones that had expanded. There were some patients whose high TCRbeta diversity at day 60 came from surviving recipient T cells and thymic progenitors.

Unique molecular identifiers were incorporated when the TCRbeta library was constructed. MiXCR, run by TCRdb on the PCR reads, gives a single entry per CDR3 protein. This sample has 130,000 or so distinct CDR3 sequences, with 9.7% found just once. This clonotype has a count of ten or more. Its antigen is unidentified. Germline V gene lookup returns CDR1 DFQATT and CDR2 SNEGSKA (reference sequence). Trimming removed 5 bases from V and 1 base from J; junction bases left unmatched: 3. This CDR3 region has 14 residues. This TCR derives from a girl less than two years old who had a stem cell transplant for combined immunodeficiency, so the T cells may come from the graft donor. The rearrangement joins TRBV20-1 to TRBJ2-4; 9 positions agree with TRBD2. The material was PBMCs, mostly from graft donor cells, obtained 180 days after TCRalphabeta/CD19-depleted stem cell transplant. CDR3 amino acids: CSAQREVAKNIQYF. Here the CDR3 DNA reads TGCAGTGCTCAGCGGGAGGTGGCCAAAAACATTCAGTACTTC.